A single T cell receptor beta chain is shown here with its context. The antigen remains unidentified. These data are taken from a study of cytomegalovirus exposure and HLA in healthy donors. Study-wide findings and caveats: Researchers catalogued about 160 TCR beta chains as cytomegalovirus-associated.

The study ran its PCR with 60 Vbeta and 13 Jbeta primers. Data came from immunoSEQ multiplex PCR; TCRdb stores just in-frame clones and leaves some out. Of 100,000 to 150,000 clones in the sample, 73% were seen once. The receptor was derived from a woman in her thirties or forties in good health and CMV-seropositive. The sequenced sample was PBMCs.

The DNA of the CDR3 is TGTGCCAGCAGCCAAGAACGCGAGTCGGGCGAGCAGTACTTC. As protein: CASSQERESGEQYF. The chain is built from TRBV4-2 and TRBJ2-7; D is undetermined. The CDR3 covers 14 residues. V gave up 0 bases and J gave up 6 bases, with 12 bases separating them. Germline-derived CDR1 and CDR2 are LGHNA and YNFKEQ.